Below, 9 T cell receptor beta chains from the same sample are listed, as sequenced in a study of CXCR3-negative and CXCR3-positive naive CD8 T cells. Study results and caveats: CXCR3-positive naive cells had more hydrophobic TRB CDR3s than CXCR3-negative naive cells.

These receptors' targets are unknown. The TRB cDNA libraries were prepared by 5' RACE with UMI labels. From the 5' RACE reads, TCRdb lists one entry per CDR3 protein and no DNA. The sample data list roughly 93,000 distinct CDR3 sequences. Material: naive CXCR3+ CD8+ T cells from blood. The subset: CD45RO-CCR7+CD27+CD95- naive CD8+ T cells expressing CXCR3 (TNR3+). The receptors were sampled from a human donor in good health. Some clones in this sample may be carry-over from other donors' samples.

The rearrangement joins TRBV9 to TRBJ1-5; there is no DNA to check the TCRdb D call of TRBD1. The CDR3 consists of 15 residues. Per germline, CDR1 SGDLS and CDR2 YYNGEE. The CDR3 here is CASSVEGARDQPQHF.

The chain is built from TRBV29-1 and TRBJ2-3; without DNA, the TCRdb call of TRBD1 cannot be checked. The length of the CDR3 is 15 residues. CDR1 is SQVTM and CDR2 is ANQGSEA in the germline V gene. The CDR3 is CSVEDLGGHSDTQYF.

V usage is TRBV6-6 and J usage is TRBJ2-6; as DNA is missing, the TRBD1 call by TCRdb cannot be tested. The CDR3 is made up of 16 amino acids. Germline CDR1 reads MNHNY; CDR2 reads SVGAGI (reference sequence). The CDR3 region is CASSGQGLDGANVLTF.

The chain carries TRBV10-3 and TRBJ2-7; as DNA is missing, the TRBD1 call by TCRdb cannot be tested. The CDR3 is 15 residues long. Per the germline V gene, CDR1 is ENHRY and CDR2 is SYGVKD. This CDR3 reads CAISGLQGLEYEQYF.

The chain couples TRBV7-9 to TRBJ2-3; checking the TCRdb D call of TRBD1 is not possible without DNA. This CDR3 is 15 amino acids long. Germline-derived CDR1 and CDR2 are SEHNR and FQNEAQ (reference sequence). This chain's CDR3 is CASSFSGPRPDTQYF. Together with reference TRBV7-9 and TRBJ2-3, the CDR3 gives the full variable domain: DTGVSQNPRHKITKRGQNVTFRCDPISEHNRLYWYRQTLGQGPEFLTYFQNEAQLEKSRLLSDRFSAERPKGSFSTLEIQRTEQGDSAMYLCASSFSGPRPDTQYFGPGTRLTVL.

The V call is TRBV20-1, the J call TRBJ1-6. The CDR3 spans 15 residues. Germline V gene lookup returns CDR1 DFQATT and CDR2 SNEGSKA (reference sequence). CDR3 amino acids: CSASPWGGSDSPLHF.

The CDR3 protein is CASSYLGLVPYQETQYF. V is TRBV6-2 or TRBV6-3 and J is TRBJ2-5; TCRdb outputs TRBD2, but without DNA this stays unchecked. Germline-derived CDR1 and CDR2 are MNHEY and SVGEGT. The CDR3 sequence is 17 residues long.

This chain uses TRBV4-2 with TRBJ2-7. The germline CDR1 and CDR2 sequences are LGHNA and YNFKEQ. The CDR3 covers 13 residues. The CDR3 loop is CASSHEDSYEQYF.

The V gene is TRBV20-1, the J gene TRBJ2-2. Germline V CDR1 and CDR2: DFQATT, SNEGSKA (reference sequence). There are 14 residues in the CDR3. This CDR3 reads CSARSERNTGELFF.